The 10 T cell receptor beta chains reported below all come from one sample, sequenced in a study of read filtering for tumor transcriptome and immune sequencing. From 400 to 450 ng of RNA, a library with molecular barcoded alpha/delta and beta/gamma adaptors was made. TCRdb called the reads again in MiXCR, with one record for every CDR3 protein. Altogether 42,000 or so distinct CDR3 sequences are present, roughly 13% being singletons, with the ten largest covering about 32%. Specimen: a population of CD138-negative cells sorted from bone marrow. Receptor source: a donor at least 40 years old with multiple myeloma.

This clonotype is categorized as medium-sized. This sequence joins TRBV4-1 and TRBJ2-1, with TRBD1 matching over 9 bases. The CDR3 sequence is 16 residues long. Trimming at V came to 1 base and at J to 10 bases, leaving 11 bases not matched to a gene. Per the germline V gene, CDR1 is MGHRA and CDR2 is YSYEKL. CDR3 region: CASSQGGTGSLVEQFF. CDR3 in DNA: TGCGCCAGCAGCCAAGGGGGGACAGGGTCGCTCGTGGAGCAGTTCTTC.

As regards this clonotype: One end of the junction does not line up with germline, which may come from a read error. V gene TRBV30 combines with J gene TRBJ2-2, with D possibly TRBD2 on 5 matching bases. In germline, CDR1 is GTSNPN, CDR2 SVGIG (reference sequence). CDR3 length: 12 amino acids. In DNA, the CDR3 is TGTGCCTCGAGTCCCTACACCGGGGAGCTGGTTTTT. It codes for CASSPYTGELVF.

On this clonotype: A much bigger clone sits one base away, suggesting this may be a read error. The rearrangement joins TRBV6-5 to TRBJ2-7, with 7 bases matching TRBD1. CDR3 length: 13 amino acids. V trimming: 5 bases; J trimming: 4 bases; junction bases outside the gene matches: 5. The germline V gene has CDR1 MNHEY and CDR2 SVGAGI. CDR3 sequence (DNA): TGTGCCAGCAGTCACCTGACAGGGTACGAGCAGTACTTC. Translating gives CASSHLTGYEQYF.

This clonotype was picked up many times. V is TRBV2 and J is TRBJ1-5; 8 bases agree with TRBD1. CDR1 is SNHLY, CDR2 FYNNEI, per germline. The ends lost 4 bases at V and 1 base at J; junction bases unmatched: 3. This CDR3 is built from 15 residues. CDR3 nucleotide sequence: TGTGCCAGCAGTGGACAGGGGATGAGCAATCAGCCCCAGCATTTT. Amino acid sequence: CASSGQGMSNQPQHF.

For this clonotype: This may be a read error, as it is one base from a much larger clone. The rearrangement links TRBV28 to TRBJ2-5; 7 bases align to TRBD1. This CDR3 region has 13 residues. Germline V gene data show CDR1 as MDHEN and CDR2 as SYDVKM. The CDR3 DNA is TGTGCCAACAGTTCCGGACAGGAAGAGACCCAGTACTTC. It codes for CANSSGQEETQYF.

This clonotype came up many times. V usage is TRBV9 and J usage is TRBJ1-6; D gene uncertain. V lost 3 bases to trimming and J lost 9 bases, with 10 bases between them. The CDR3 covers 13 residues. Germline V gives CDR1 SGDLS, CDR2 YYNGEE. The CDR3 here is CASSDLDLSPLHF. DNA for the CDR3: TGTGCCAGCAGCGACCTCGACCTTTCACCCCTCCACTTT. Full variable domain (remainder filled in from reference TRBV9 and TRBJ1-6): DSGVTQTPKHLITATGQRVTLRCSPRSGDLSVYWYQQSLDQGLQFLIQYYNGEERAKGNILERFSAQQFPDLHSELNLSSLELGDSALYFCASSDLDLSPLHFGNGTRLTVT.

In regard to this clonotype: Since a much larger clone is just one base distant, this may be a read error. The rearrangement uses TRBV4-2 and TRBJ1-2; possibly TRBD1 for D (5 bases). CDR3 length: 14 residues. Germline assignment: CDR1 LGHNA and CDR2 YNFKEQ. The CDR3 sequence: CASSQEGGESVYAF. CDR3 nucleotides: TGTGCCAGCAGCCAAGAAGGAGGGGAGAGTGTTTACGCCTTC.

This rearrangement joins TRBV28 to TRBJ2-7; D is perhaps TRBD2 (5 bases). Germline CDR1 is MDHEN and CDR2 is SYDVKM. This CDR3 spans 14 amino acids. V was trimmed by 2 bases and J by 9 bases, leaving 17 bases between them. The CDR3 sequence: CASSLRQRALRQYF. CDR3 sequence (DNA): TGTGCCAGCAGTTTACGCCAGAGGGCCCTCCGGCAGTACTTC.

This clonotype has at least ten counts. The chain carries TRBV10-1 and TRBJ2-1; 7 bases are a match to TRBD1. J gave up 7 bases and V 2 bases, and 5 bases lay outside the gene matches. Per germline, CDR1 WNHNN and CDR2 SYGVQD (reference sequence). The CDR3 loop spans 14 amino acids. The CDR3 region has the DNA TGCGCCAGCAGTGAGGACAGGGAGTTGAATGAGCAGTTCTTC. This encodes CASSEDRELNEQFF.

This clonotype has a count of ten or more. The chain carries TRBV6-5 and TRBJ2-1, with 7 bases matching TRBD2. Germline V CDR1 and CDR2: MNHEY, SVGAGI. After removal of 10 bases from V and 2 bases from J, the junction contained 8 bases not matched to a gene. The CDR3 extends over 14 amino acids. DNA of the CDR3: TGTGCCACTTGGGGGGGAAACCCCTACAATGAGCAGTTCTTC. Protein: CATWGGNPYNEQFF.